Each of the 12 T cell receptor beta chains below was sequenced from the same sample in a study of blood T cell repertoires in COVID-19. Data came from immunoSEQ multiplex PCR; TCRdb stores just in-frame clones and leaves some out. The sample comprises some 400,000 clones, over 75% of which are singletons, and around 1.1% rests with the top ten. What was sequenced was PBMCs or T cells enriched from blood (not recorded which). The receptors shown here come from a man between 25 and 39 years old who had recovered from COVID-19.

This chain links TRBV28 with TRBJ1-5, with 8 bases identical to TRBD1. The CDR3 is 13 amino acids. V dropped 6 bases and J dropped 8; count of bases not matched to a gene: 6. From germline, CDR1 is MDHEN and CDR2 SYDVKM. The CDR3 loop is CASRRQGAEPQHF. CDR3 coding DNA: TGTGCCAGCAGGAGGCAGGGGGCGGAGCCCCAGCATTTT. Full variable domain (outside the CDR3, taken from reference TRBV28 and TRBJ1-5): DVKVTQSSRYLVKRTGEKVFLECVQDMDHENMFWYRQDPGLGLRLIYFSYDVKMKEKGDIPEGYSVSREKKERFSLILESASTNQTSMYLCASRRQGAEPQHFGDGTRLSIL.

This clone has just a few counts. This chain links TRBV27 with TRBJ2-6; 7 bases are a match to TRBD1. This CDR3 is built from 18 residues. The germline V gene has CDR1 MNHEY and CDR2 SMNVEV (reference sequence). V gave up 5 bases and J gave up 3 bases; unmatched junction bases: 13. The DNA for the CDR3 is TGTGCCAGCAGTCGCCACGGACAGGATTCGGGTGGGGCCAACGTCCTGACTTTC. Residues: CASSRHGQDSGGANVLTF.

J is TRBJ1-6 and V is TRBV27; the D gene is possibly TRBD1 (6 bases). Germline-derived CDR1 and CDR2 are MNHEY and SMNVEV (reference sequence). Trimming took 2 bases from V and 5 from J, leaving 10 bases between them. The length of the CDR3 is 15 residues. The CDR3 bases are TGTGCCAGCAGTTTAAGTACAGGGCATAATTCACCCCTCCACTTT. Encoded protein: CASSLSTGHNSPLHF.

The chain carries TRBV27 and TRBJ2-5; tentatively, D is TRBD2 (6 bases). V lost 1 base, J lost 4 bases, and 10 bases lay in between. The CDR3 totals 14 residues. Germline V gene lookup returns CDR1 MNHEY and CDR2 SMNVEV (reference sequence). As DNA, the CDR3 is TGTGCCAGCAGTTTATTCTCCGGGAGAGAGACCCAGTACTTC. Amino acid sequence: CASSLFSGRETQYF.

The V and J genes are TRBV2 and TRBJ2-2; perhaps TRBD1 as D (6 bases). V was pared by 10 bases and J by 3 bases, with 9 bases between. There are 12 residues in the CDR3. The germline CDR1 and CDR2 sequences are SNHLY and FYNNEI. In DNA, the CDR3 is TGTGCCACCGGACAGTACACCGGGGAGCTGTTTTTT. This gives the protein CATGQYTGELFF.

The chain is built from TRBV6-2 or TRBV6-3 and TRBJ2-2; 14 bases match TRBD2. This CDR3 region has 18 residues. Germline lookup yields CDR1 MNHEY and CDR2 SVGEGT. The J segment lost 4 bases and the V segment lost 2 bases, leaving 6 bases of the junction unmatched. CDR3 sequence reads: CASSYALTSGRVTGELFF. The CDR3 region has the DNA TGTGCCAGCAGTTACGCACTGACTAGCGGGAGGGTCACCGGGGAGCTGTTTTTT.

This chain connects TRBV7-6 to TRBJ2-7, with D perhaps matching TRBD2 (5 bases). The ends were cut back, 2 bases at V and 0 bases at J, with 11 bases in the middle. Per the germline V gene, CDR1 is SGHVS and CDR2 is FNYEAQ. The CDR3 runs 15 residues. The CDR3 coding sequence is TGTGCCAGCAGCTTAACACCGGACTCCTCCTACGAGCAGTACTTC. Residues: CASSLTPDSSYEQYF.

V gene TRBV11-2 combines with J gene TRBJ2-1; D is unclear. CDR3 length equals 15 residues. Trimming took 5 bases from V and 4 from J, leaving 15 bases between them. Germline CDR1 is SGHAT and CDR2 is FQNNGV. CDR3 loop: CASSLGQASYNEQFF. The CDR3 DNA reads TGTGCCAGCAGCCTAGGGCAGGCGAGTTACAATGAGCAGTTCTTC.

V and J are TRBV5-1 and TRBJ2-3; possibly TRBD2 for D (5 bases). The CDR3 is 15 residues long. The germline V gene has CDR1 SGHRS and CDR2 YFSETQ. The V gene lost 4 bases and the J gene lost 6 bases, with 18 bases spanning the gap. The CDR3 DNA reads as TGCGCCAGCAGCACCTCCGGGGAAGGGTGGGATACGCAGTATTTT. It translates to CASSTSGEGWDTQYF.

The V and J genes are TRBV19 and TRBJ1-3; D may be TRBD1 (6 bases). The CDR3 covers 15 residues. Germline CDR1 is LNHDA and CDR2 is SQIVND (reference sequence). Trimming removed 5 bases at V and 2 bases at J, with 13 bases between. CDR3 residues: CASSYRASAGNTIYF. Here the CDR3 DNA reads TGTGCCAGTAGTTACAGGGCGAGCGCTGGAAACACCATATATTTT.

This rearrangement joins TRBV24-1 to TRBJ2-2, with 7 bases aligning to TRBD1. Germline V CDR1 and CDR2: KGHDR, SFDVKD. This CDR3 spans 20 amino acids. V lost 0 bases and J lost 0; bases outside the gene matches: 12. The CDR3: CATSDLYGTDDYPNTGELFF. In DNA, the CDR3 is TGTGCCACCAGTGATTTGTACGGGACAGACGATTACCCGAACACCGGGGAGCTGTTTTTT.

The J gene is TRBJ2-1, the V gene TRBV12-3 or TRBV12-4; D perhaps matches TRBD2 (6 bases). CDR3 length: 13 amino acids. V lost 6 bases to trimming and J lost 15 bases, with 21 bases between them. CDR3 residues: CASRLKSVTSMFF. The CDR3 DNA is TGTGCCAGCAGACTAAAGTCCGTGACTAGTATGTTCTTC.